What follows are 9 T cell receptor beta chains derived from one specimen sequenced in a study of blood T cell repertoires in COVID-19 (dated by TCRdb to 2020 to 2022). The protocol used for the library was the immunoSEQ multiplex PCR assay. TCRdb's version of the immuneACCESS table is confined to in-frame rearrangements and falls short of the full clone set. An unresolved V gene accounts for under half of the shortfall where checked; the remainder is of unknown origin. This sample comprises fewer than 350,000 clones, roughly 90% of them detected only once. The ten biggest clones cover around 8.9% of the sample. What was sequenced was peripheral blood. The source of these receptors is a man under 40 with COVID-19, enrolled during active disease.

The rearrangement uses TRBV30 and TRBJ1-5; the D is unclear. This CDR3 spans 18 amino acids. Trimming took off 2 bases at V and 1 base at J, with 21 bases between the two ends. Per the germline V gene, CDR1 is GTSNPN and CDR2 is SVGIG (reference sequence). The chain's CDR3 is CAWSPGRLGVGSNQPQHF. CDR3 bases: TGTGCCTGGAGTCCGGGAAGGTTGGGAGTGGGGAGCAATCAGCCCCAGCATTTT.

The chain has TRBV6-1 and TRBJ2-3; TRBD1 might be the D (5 bases). This CDR3 is 15 amino acids long. Germline V gives CDR1 MNHNS, CDR2 SASEGT. The V end lost 3 bases, the J end lost 2 bases, and 12 bases lay between the germline ends. The CDR3 coding sequence is TGTGCCAGCAGTGAGCCCCAGGGTTCCACAGATACGCAGTATTTT. Protein sequence: CASSEPQGSTDTQYF.

The rearrangement uses TRBV24-1 and TRBJ1-1, with 10 bases aligning to TRBD1. Looked up from germline, CDR1 is KGHDR and CDR2 is SFDVKD. The CDR3 covers 13 residues. J lost 4 bases, V lost 8 bases, and 3 bases had no gene match. CDR3 residues: CATMRTGGTEAFF. DNA for the CDR3: TGTGCCACCATGAGGACAGGGGGCACTGAAGCTTTCTTT.

The chain joins TRBV7-8 to TRBJ2-2; possible D gene TRBD1, 5 bases. V lost 3 bases and J lost 4, with 12 bases in between. The CDR3 runs 15 residues. Germline V gene sequence: CDR1 SGHVS, CDR2 FQNEAQ. The DNA for the CDR3 is TGTGCCAGCAGCTTCTGGGGCGGTCTCACCGGGGAGCTGTTTTTT. Residues: CASSFWGGLTGELFF.

The V and J genes are TRBV3-1 (or the pseudogene TRBV3-2) and TRBJ1-3, with D maybe TRBD1 (6 bases). Germline V lookup: CDR1 LGHDT, CDR2 YNNKEL (reference sequence). The CDR3 runs to 16 residues. V gave up 2 bases and J gave up 2 bases, with 13 bases separating them. The CDR3 region is CASSQLQGLAGNTIYF. The CDR3 coding sequence is TGTGCCAGCAGCCAATTACAGGGTTTGGCTGGAAACACCATATATTTT.

A remark on this clone: The same CDR3 is also encoded by other DNA sequences in this sample. This chain links TRBV5-1 with TRBJ2-6, with TRBD2 identical over 7 bases. CDR3 length equals 16 residues. The germline V gene has CDR1 SGHRS and CDR2 YFSETQ. V was pared by 3 bases and J by 0 bases, with 3 bases of the junction left unmatched. Here the CDR3 DNA reads TGCGCCAGCAGCTCTAGCGGATCCTCTGGGGCCAACGTCCTGACTTTC. It encodes CASSSSGSSGANVLTF.

V and J are TRBV2 and TRBJ1-2, with 10 bases matching TRBD1. The germline CDR1 and CDR2 sequences are SNHLY and FYNNEI. This CDR3 has 19 amino acids. Germline trimming cut 7 bases from V and 4 bases from J; bases unmatched to any gene: 21. CDR3 sequence: CASTDRGRIYGLIIYGYTF. Here the CDR3 DNA reads TGTGCCAGCACCGACAGGGGGCGCATTTACGGACTAATAATCTATGGCTACACCTTC.

The genes are TRBV28 and TRBJ2-3, with a weak D call TRBD1 (5 bases). Per the germline V gene, CDR1 is MDHEN and CDR2 is SYDVKM. V lost 7 bases and J lost 7, with 12 bases in between. This CDR3 has 12 amino acids. CDR3 sequence (DNA): TGTGCCAGCAATACTCCAGGGTATACGCAGTATTTT. Translated: CASNTPGYTQYF. Combining the CDR3 with reference TRBV28 and TRBJ2-3 gives the whole variable domain DVKVTQSSRYLVKRTGEKVFLECVQDMDHENMFWYRQDPGLGLRLIYFSYDVKMKEKGDIPEGYSVSREKKERFSLILESASTNQTSMYLCASNTPGYTQYFGPGTRLTVL.

This chain joins TRBV28 and TRBJ2-7; the D gene is possibly TRBD1 (7 bases). Germline CDR1 and CDR2: MDHEN and SYDVKM. V lost 7 bases and J lost 0, with 19 bases in between. This CDR3 contains 16 residues. CDR3 sequence reads: CASKIGGGWGSYEQYF. The CDR3 coding sequence is TGTGCCAGCAAAATAGGAGGGGGCTGGGGCTCCTACGAGCAGTACTTC.